This T cell receptor (beta chain) was retrieved from a study of spatial heterogeneity in lung cancer. Study at large: The follow-up PBMC samples were sequenced whenever they were available. The median time to follow-up was two to three years after resection.

From the 5' RACE reads, TCRdb called clonotypes with MiXCR, one entry per CDR3 protein. The sample yields some 120,000 distinct CDR3 sequences, 9% to 15% seen once. This clonotype has a count of ten or more. This CDR3 comprises 13 residues. Germline V gene lookup returns CDR1 SQVTM and CDR2 ANQGSEA. V lost 6 bases and J lost 3, with 15 bases in between. Time point in this sample: blood at routine non-recurrence follow-up after resection. No cell sorting; template was whole RNA from tumor, lung tissue or PBMC. The chain couples TRBV29-1 to TRBJ2-7, with D maybe TRBD1 (6 bases). This sample comprised PBMCs, obtained at follow-up. The TCR was taken from a male donor with early-stage non-small cell lung cancer. CDR3: CSVTDRQYYEQYF. CDR3 in DNA: TGCAGCGTAACAGACAGGCAGTACTACGAGCAGTACTTC.